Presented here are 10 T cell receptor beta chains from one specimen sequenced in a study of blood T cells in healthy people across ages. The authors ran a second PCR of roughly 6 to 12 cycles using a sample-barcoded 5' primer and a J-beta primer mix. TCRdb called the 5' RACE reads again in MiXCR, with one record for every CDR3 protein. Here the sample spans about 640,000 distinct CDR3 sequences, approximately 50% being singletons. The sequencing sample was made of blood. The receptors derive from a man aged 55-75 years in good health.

The CDR3 sequence is CASSPHGDEQYF. DNA for the CDR3: TGTGCCAGCAGCCCACACGGAGACGAGCAGTACTTC. The genes are TRBV12-3 or TRBV12-4 and TRBJ2-7; no firm D call. V was trimmed by 6 bases and J by 5 bases, leaving 11 bases between them. The CDR3 spans 12 residues.

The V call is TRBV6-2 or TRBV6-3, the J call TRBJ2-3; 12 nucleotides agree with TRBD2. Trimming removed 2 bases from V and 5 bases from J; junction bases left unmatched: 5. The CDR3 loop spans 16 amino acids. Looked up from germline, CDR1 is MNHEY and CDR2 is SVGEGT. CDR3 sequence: CASSYQLAGGVDTQYF. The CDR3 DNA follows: TGTGCCAGCAGTTACCAGCTAGCGGGGGGGGTAGATACGCAGTATTTT.

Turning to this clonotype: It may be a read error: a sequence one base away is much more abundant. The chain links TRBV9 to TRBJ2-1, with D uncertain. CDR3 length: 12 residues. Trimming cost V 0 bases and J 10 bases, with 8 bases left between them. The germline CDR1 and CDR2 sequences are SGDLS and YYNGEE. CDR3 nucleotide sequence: TGTGCCAGCAGCGTAGATTTAAAGGAGCAGTTCTTC. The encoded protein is CASSVDLKEQFF.

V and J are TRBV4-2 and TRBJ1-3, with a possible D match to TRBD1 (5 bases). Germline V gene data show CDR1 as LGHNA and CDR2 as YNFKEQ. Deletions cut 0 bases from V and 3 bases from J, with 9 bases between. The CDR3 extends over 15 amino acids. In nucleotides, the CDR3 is TGTGCCAGCAGCCAAGACAGGGAGGTTGGAAACACCATATATTTT. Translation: CASSQDREVGNTIYF.

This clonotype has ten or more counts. CDR3 amino acids: CAISGKASGGVSEQFF. The CDR3, as DNA: TGTGCCATCAGTGGGAAAGCTAGCGGGGGGGTCAGTGAGCAGTTCTTC. The rearrangement uses TRBV10-3 and TRBJ2-1, with 12 nucleotides matching TRBD2. The germline V gene has CDR1 ENHRY and CDR2 SYGVKD. The J segment lost 9 bases and the V segment lost 4 bases, leaving 10 bases of the junction unmatched. There are 16 residues in the CDR3.

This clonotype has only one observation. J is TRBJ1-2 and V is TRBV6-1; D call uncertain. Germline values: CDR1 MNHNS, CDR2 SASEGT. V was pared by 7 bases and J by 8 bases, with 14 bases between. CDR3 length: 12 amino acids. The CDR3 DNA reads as TGTGCCAGCACCGAAGAGACTGGCGGCTACACCTTC. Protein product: CASTEETGGYTF.

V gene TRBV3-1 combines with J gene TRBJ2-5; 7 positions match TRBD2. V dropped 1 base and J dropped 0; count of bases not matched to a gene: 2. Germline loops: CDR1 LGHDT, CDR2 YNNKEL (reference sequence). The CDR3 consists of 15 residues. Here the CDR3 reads CASSQVGGDQETQYF. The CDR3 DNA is TGTGCCAGCAGCCAAGTTGGGGGGGACCAAGAGACCCAGTACTTC.

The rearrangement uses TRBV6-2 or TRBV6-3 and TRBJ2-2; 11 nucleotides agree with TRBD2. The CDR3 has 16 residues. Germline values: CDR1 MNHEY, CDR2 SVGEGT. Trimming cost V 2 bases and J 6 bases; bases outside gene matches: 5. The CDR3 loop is CASSYRASGGPGELFF. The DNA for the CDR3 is TGTGCCAGCAGTTACCGGGCTAGCGGGGGGCCCGGGGAGCTGTTTTTT.

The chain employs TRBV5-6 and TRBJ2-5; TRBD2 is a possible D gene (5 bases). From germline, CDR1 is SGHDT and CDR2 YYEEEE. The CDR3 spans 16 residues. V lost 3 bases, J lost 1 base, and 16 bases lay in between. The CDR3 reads CASSYGRGPPQETQYF. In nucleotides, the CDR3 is TGTGCCAGCAGCTACGGCCGGGGTCCTCCCCAAGAGACCCAGTACTTC.

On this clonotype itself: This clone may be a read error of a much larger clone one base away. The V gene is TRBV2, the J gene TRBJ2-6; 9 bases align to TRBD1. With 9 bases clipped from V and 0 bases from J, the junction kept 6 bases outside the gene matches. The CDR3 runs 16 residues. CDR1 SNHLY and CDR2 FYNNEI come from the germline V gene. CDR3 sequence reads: CASWDRVLSGANVLTF. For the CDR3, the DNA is TGTGCCAGTTGGGACAGGGTCCTCTCTGGGGCCAACGTCCTGACTTTC.